This passage covers 25 T cell receptor beta chains from one sample sequenced in a study of blood T cell repertoires in COVID-19. This table comes from immunoSEQ multiplex PCR, and its TCRdb copy is limited to in-frame clones, with some not included. Seen here are about 75,000 clones, 65% to 90% observed once, and the top ten hold 5.5% to 7.5%. Sequencing used peripheral blood. These receptors were taken from a man older than 75 with COVID-19, enrolled during active disease.

The V gene is TRBV27, the J gene TRBJ1-5; D is ambiguous. The V end lost 4 bases, the J end lost 1 base, and 11 bases lay between the germline ends. The germline V gene has CDR1 MNHEY and CDR2 SMNVEV (reference sequence). This CDR3 contains 15 residues. The CDR3 DNA reads as TGTGCCAGCAGTTCCCCCAGGTTCAGCAATCAGCCCCAGCATTTT. Amino acid sequence: CASSSPRFSNQPQHF.

The rearrangement links TRBV10-3 to TRBJ2-1; 8 nucleotides align to TRBD1. Germline V gene lookup returns CDR1 ENHRY and CDR2 SYGVKD. The CDR3 spans 14 residues. Unmatched junction bases numbered 4, after V lost 3 bases and J lost 6 bases. The CDR3 nucleotides read TGTGCCATCAGTGACAGGGGGCGCGCCAATGAGCAGTTCTTC. Its protein is CAISDRGRANEQFF.

This clone was seen a handful of times. The chain is built from TRBV6-2 or TRBV6-3 and TRBJ1-5; D remains ambiguous. This CDR3 contains 13 residues. The V end was cut by 0 bases, the J end by 3 bases, with 3 bases between. Germline V CDR1 and CDR2: MNHEY, SVGEGT. The DNA of the CDR3 is TGTGCCAGCAGTTACTCCCACAATCAGCCCCAGCATTTT. This encodes CASSYSHNQPQHF.

J is TRBJ1-1 and V is TRBV19; TRBD1 matches at 7 bases. Looked up from germline, CDR1 is LNHDA and CDR2 is SQIVND (reference sequence). There are 14 residues in the CDR3. V dropped 1 base and J dropped 8; count of bases not matched to a gene: 7. The CDR3 spells CASSIGTGDNEAFF. In DNA form, the CDR3 reads TGTGCCAGTAGTATAGGAACAGGGGACAACGAAGCTTTCTTT.

The V call is TRBV12-3 or TRBV12-4, the J call TRBJ1-1; D is ambiguous. This CDR3 is built from 12 residues. Trimming left V 5 bases short and J 4 bases short, with 8 bases between. The CDR3 region has the DNA TGTGCCAGCAGTCAAGGGAGCACTGAAGCTTTCTTT. Amino acid sequence: CASSQGSTEAFF.

V gene TRBV7-2 combines with J gene TRBJ1-1; 9 nucleotides agree with TRBD1. Germline V gene sequence: CDR1 SGHTA, CDR2 FQGNSA. The CDR3 spans 17 residues. V dropped 2 bases and J dropped 5; count of bases not matched to a gene: 12. CDR3 loop: CASSLKGITGGATEAFF. DNA for the CDR3: TGTGCCAGCAGCTTAAAAGGTATAACAGGGGGCGCGACTGAAGCTTTCTTT. Supplemented by reference TRBV7-2 and TRBJ1-1, the full variable domain reads GAGVSQSPSNKVTEKGKDVELRCDPISGHTALYWYRQSLGQGLEFLIYFQGNSAPDKSGLPSDRFSAERTGGSVSTLTIQRTQQEDSAVYLCASSLKGITGGATEAFFGQGTRLTVV.

This chain uses TRBV6-5 with TRBJ1-2; 8 nucleotides agree with TRBD1. Germline V gives CDR1 MNHEY, CDR2 SVGAGI. The CDR3 consists of 14 residues. V lost 5 bases to trimming and J lost 4 bases; unmatched junction nucleotides: 6. Here the CDR3 reads CASSSGQGVYGYTF. The DNA of the CDR3 is TGTGCCAGCAGTAGCGGACAGGGAGTCTATGGCTACACCTTC.

The chain uses TRBV7-9 and TRBJ2-3; D possibly corresponds to TRBD1 (5 bases). Germline V lookup: CDR1 SEHNR, CDR2 FQNEAQ (reference sequence). Trimming cost V 2 bases and J 5 bases, with 14 bases left between them. This CDR3 is built from 15 residues. In nucleotides, the CDR3 is TGTGCCAGCAGCTTAACGATAGGGGCACGAGATACGCAGTATTTT. Translating it yields CASSLTIGARDTQYF. Complete variable domain (other parts from reference TRBV7-9 and TRBJ2-3): DTGVSQNPRHKITKRGQNVTFRCDPISEHNRLYWYRQTLGQGPEFLTYFQNEAQLEKSRLLSDRFSAERPKGSFSTLEIQRTEQGDSAMYLCASSLTIGARDTQYFGPGTRLTVL.

The V call is TRBV6-5, the J call TRBJ2-1, with D possibly TRBD1 on 6 matching bases. CDR1 MNHEY and CDR2 SVGAGI come from the germline V gene. Trimming cost V 5 bases and J 9 bases, with 20 bases left between them. CDR3 length equals 15 residues. CDR3 coding DNA: TGTGCCAGCAGTCCCCCAACAGGGAGAGCCACTGAGCAGTTCTTC. Translating gives CASSPPTGRATEQFF.

V usage is TRBV5-1 and J usage is TRBJ1-5; possibly TRBD1 for D (6 bases). V lost 2 bases and J 7 bases, leaving 10 bases between the germline ends. Germline assignment: CDR1 SGHRS and CDR2 YFSETQ. The CDR3 is 13 residues long. CDR3 region: CASSLQGGQPQHF. The CDR3 DNA follows: TGCGCCAGCAGCTTACAGGGAGGGCAGCCCCAGCATTTT.

This chain links TRBV12-3 or TRBV12-4 with TRBJ1-1; D is unclear. The CDR3 consists of 12 residues. V shed 5 bases and J shed 2 bases, with 6 bases lying between them. The CDR3 is CASSRHNTEAFF. Here the CDR3 DNA reads TGTGCCAGCAGTCGACATAACACTGAAGCTTTCTTT.

V usage is TRBV6-5 and J usage is TRBJ2-2, with D possibly TRBD1 on 6 matching bases. The CDR3 runs 16 residues. Looked up from germline, CDR1 is MNHEY and CDR2 is SVGAGI. V lost 2 bases and J lost 0, with 10 bases in between. This CDR3 reads CASSYRQVSNTGELFF. DNA of the CDR3: TGTGCCAGCAGTTACCGACAGGTTTCGAACACCGGGGAGCTGTTTTTT.

The chain uses TRBV5-1 and TRBJ2-6; D unclear. The CDR3 totals 14 residues. The germline V gene has CDR1 SGHRS and CDR2 YFSETQ. The V end lost 4 bases, the J end lost 0 bases, and 5 bases lay between the germline ends. The CDR3 DNA reads as TGCGCCAGCAGCACTGGCTCTGGGGCCAACGTCCTGACTTTC. Amino acids: CASSTGSGANVLTF.

This clone appeared a few times. The chain has TRBV9 and TRBJ1-2, with TRBD1 identical over 11 bases. Germline CDR1 is SGDLS and CDR2 is YYNGEE. This CDR3 contains 17 residues. Losses at the gene ends were 0 bases for V and 3 bases for J; bases not matched to a gene: 7. CDR3 amino acids: CASSVVGGGQGDYGYTF. The CDR3 DNA follows: TGTGCCAGCAGCGTAGTGGGAGGGGGACAGGGGGACTATGGCTACACCTTC.

J is TRBJ1-4 and V is TRBV27; 10 nucleotides match TRBD1. Germline CDR1 MNHEY, CDR2 SMNVEV (reference sequence). V lost 6 bases, J lost 3 bases, and 7 bases stayed unmatched. The CDR3 covers 16 residues. The CDR3 loop is CASSPTGGAANEKLFF. The CDR3 coding sequence is TGTGCCAGCAGCCCGACAGGGGGCGCAGCTAATGAAAAACTGTTTTTT.

The rearrangement links TRBV7-2 to TRBJ2-2, with 13 bases fitting TRBD2. The CDR3 is 18 amino acids. CDR1 is SGHTA, CDR2 FQGNSA, per germline. CDR3 DNA: TGTGGCTCGGCTTGGCGACTAGCGGGGGGCATGAACACCGGGGAGCTGTTTTTT. Protein: CGSAWRLAGGMNTGELFF.

J is TRBJ1-1 and V is TRBV25-1; perhaps TRBD1 as D (6 bases). The CDR3 consists of 14 residues. Germline CDR1 and CDR2: MGHDK and SYGVNS. Trimming took off 2 bases at V and 3 bases at J, with 10 bases between the two ends. The CDR3 DNA sequence: TGTGCCAGCAGTGAAAGGTACAGGGACACTGAAGCTTTCTTT. Residues: CASSERYRDTEAFF.

This clone was detected once. The chain has TRBV5-1 and TRBJ1-5, with TRBD1 matching 8 bases. V was clipped by 0 bases and J by 2 bases; unmatched bases: 4. Germline V gives CDR1 SGHRS, CDR2 YFSETQ. The CDR3 is 16 residues long. The CDR3, as DNA: TGCGCCAGCAGCTTGGCGGACAGGGAGGGCAATCAGCCCCAGCATTTT. Amino acid sequence: CASSLADREGNQPQHF.

Only a few counts were recorded for this clone. One end of the junction fails to match germline, which may point to a read error. This chain connects TRBV6-1 to TRBJ1-1; possibly TRBD1 for D (5 bases). The CDR3 has 14 amino acids. The germline V gene has CDR1 MNHNS and CDR2 SASEGT. The CDR3 nucleotides are TGTGCCAGCAGAGAAGACCAGGGGAACACTGAAGCTTTCTTT. This codes for CASREDQGNTEAFF.

J is TRBJ2-3 and V is TRBV10-3; 7 bases are a match to TRBD1. V lost 2 bases and J lost 6; bases outside the gene matches: 5. Germline CDR1 ENHRY, CDR2 SYGVKD. The CDR3 has 14 residues. The CDR3 sequence is CAISEDRAGDTQYF. The CDR3 DNA follows: TGTGCCATCAGTGAGGACAGGGCAGGGGATACGCAGTATTTT.

The CDR3, as DNA: TGTGCCAGTAGGGACCCGGGGGAGAGGGCCAACGTCCTGACTTTC. Its translation is CASRDPGERANVLTF. This chain connects TRBV19 to TRBJ2-6; possible D gene TRBD2, 6 bases. Per the germline V gene, CDR1 is LNHDA and CDR2 is SQIVND (reference sequence). The CDR3 has 15 residues. V was trimmed by 6 bases and J by 5 bases, leaving 14 bases between them. The full variable domain, completed using reference TRBV19 and TRBJ2-6, is DGGITQSPKYLFRKEGQNVTLSCEQNLNHDAMYWYRQDPGQGLRLIYYSQIVNDFQKGDIAEGYSVSREKKESFPLTVTSAQKNPTAFYLCASRDPGERANVLTFGAGSRLTVL.

The chain is built from TRBV19 and TRBJ1-5, with a tentative D call TRBD1 (5 bases). The V end was cut by 5 bases, the J end by 0 bases, with 14 bases between. This CDR3 contains 16 residues. Germline CDR1 and CDR2: LNHDA and SQIVND (reference sequence). The CDR3 DNA sequence: TGTGCCAGTAGTGCCGACAGTCAATATAGCAATCAGCCCCAGCATTTT. Translated: CASSADSQYSNQPQHF.

The chain carries TRBV21-1 and TRBJ1-2; the table's D call, TRBD1, was not checked against the DNA. TRBV21-1 is classified as a pseudogene. The CDR3 is 19 amino acids. CDR3 DNA: TGTGCCAGCAGCAAAGAATGGCCACAGGCTAAGGGGGCTAACTATGGCTACACCTTC. Protein sequence: CASSKEWPQAKGANYGYTF.

This clone was detected once. This chain joins TRBV2 and TRBJ1-5; weak D call: TRBD1 (5 bases). The CDR3 consists of 15 residues. Germline V gene data show CDR1 as SNHLY and CDR2 as FYNNEI. Between the trimmed V and J ends, which lost 4 bases and 3 bases, there was a span of 13 bases. CDR3 in DNA: TGTGCCAGCAGTGCGTCTAGGGGAATCAATCAGCCCCAGCATTTT. Amino acid sequence: CASSASRGINQPQHF.

The V gene is TRBV25-1, the J gene TRBJ2-5, with 7 positions matching TRBD2. CDR3 length: 14 residues. CDR1 MGHDK and CDR2 SYGVNS come from the germline V gene. With 8 bases clipped from V and 5 bases from J, the junction kept 11 bases outside the gene matches. The CDR3 sequence is CASQLHASGETQYF. The DNA of the CDR3 is TGTGCCAGCCAACTTCACGCTAGCGGTGAGACCCAGTACTTC.